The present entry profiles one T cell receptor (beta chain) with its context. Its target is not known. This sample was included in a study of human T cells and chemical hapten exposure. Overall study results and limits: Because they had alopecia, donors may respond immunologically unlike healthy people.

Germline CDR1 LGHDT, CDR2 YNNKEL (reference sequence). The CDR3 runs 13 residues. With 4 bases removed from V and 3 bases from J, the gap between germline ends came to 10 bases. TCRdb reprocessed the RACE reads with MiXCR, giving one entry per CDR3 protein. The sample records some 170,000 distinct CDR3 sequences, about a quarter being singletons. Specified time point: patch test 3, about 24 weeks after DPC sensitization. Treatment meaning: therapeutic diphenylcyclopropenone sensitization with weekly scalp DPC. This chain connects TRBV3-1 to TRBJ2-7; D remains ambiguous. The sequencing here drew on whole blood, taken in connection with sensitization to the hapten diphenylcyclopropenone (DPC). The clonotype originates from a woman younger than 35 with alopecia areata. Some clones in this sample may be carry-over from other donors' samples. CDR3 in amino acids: CASSPRSYYEQYF. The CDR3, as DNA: TGTGCCAGCAGCCCCCGAAGCTACTACGAGCAGTACTTC.